The 6 T cell receptor beta chains in this list originate from one sample, sequenced in a study of T cells expressing NK-cell markers. From its re-call of the 5' RACE reads, TCRdb lists each CDR3 protein once, without DNA. The sample holds roughly 390,000 distinct CDR3 sequences. The sample taken for sequencing was blood T cells: a sorted CD56 or NKG2C T cell subset, CD4+ or CD8+ T cells, or bulk PBMC T cells (not recorded which). These receptors originate from a woman in her 50s in good health.

The chain joins TRBV10-3 to TRBJ2-3; without DNA, the TCRdb call of TRBD2 cannot be checked. This CDR3 contains 15 residues. In germline, CDR1 is ENHRY, CDR2 SYGVKD. The CDR3 sequence is CAISEEGGPSDTQYF.

The gene calls are TRBV10-1 and TRBJ2-1; without DNA, the TCRdb call of TRBD2 cannot be checked. This CDR3 comprises 15 residues. Per the germline V gene, CDR1 is WNHNN and CDR2 is SYGVQD (reference sequence). The CDR3 region is CASRASGGGYNEQFF.

The chain carries TRBV7-9 and TRBJ2-3; the D call from TCRdb, TRBD1, cannot be confirmed without DNA. Germline CDR1 and CDR2: SEHNR and FQNEAQ (reference sequence). The CDR3 extends over 17 amino acids. The CDR3 here is CASSLVAGGQTTDTQYF.

This sequence joins TRBV6-6 and TRBJ2-1; TCRdb's D call, TRBD2, is unchecked because there is no DNA. Germline CDR1 MNHNY, CDR2 SVGAGI (reference sequence). This CDR3 contains 19 residues. This CDR3 is CASSYALAGAPSNYNEQFF.

V and J are TRBV6-2 or TRBV6-3 and TRBJ2-3; TCRdb outputs TRBD2, but without DNA this stays unchecked. Germline CDR1 MNHEY, CDR2 SVGEGT. The CDR3 covers 16 residues. The CDR3 is CASSRTSGGSTDTQYF.

The chain is built from TRBV10-3 and TRBJ2-7; checking the TCRdb D call of TRBD2 is not possible without DNA. The germline V gene has CDR1 ENHRY and CDR2 SYGVKD. The CDR3 has 13 residues. The CDR3 protein is CAIRGEVTYEQYF.